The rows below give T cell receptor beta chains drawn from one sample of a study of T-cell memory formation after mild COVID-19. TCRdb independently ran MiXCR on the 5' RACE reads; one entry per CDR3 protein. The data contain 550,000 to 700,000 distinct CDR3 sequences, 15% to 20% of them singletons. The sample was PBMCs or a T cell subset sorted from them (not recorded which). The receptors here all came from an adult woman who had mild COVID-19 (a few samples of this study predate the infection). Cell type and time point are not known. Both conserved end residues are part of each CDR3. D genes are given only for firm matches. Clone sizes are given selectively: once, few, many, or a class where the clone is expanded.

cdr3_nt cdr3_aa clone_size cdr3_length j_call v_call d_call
TGTGCCAGCAGTTTAATGGCTAGCGGCGAGCAGTACTTC CASSLMASGEQYF few 13 TRBJ2-7 TRBV12-3/TRBV12-4 TRBD2
TGTGCCTGGGACACTGGGTCTGAGCAGTTCTTC CAWDTGSEQFF NA 11 TRBJ2-1 TRBV30 NA
TGCGCCAGCAGCCAAACAGTGAACACTGAAGCTTTCTTT CASSQTVNTEAFF many 13 TRBJ1-1 TRBV7-9 NA
TGTGCCACCGCTCGTGGCAGGGATAATGAAAAACTGTTTTTT CATARGRDNEKLFF NA 14 TRBJ1-4 TRBV15 NA
TGCGCCAGCAGCCGGGTGGGAACCAACTACGAGCAGTACTTC CASSRVGTNYEQYF few 14 TRBJ2-7 TRBV5-1 NA
TGCAGTGCTAGATCCGGCAATGCAAATGAGCAGTTCTTC CSARSGNANEQFF NA 13 TRBJ2-1 TRBV20-1 NA
TGTGCCAGCAGCTTAGACCGGGGGGGTAATGAGCAGTTCTTC CASSLDRGGNEQFF many 14 TRBJ2-1 TRBV11-2 TRBD2
TGTGCCAGCAGCCCTTTGCCCCTTCAGGGGGCCAAAAACATTCAGTACTTC CASSPLPLQGAKNIQYF few 17 TRBJ2-4 TRBV6-2/TRBV6-3 NA
TGTGCCAGCAGCCTAGCAAGAGTCACAGATACGCAGTATTTT CASSLARVTDTQYF NA 14 TRBJ2-3 TRBV11-2 NA
TGTGCCTGGAGTGTAGGGTGGAGTCTAGCAACGAAGTTCTTC CAWSVGWSLATKFF NA 14 TRBJ2-1 TRBV30 NA
TGCAGTGCTCCCGGACTAGCGGGGGGGCCACGGAATGAGCAGTTCTTC CSAPGLAGGPRNEQFF NA 16 TRBJ2-1 TRBV20-1 TRBD2
TGTGCCAGCAGCGTAGGGTCAGGGGGAGAGACCCAGTACTTC CASSVGSGGETQYF many 14 TRBJ2-5 TRBV9 TRBD1
TGTGCCACCAGTAGGGGATTGGGGCCCACAGATACGCAGTATTTT CATSRGLGPTDTQYF NA 15 TRBJ2-3 TRBV24-1 NA
TGCGCCAGCAGCTTGCCGGGACAGGGGGCGAAAGGAAACACCATATATTTT CASSLPGQGAKGNTIYF few 17 TRBJ1-3 TRBV5-1 TRBD1
TGTGCCAGCAGCTTACAGACAGGGGGTTTCCGGTTGGTGACTGAAGCTTTCTTT CASSLQTGGFRLVTEAFF NA 18 TRBJ1-1 TRBV11-1 TRBD1
TGTGCCAGCAGTTTTAAGCCGGGACCACTCTCCTACGAGCAGTACTTC CASSFKPGPLSYEQYF NA 16 TRBJ2-7 TRBV27 NA
TGTGCCAGCAGCCAAGAACCGGGGAACCCTAGCACAGATACGCAGTATTTT CASSQEPGNPSTDTQYF few 17 TRBJ2-3 TRBV4-2 NA
TGCAGTGCTAGAGGACAGGGTGGAAACACCATATATTTT CSARGQGGNTIYF NA 13 TRBJ1-3 TRBV20-1 TRBD1
TGTGCCAGCAGCTCCCTTGGGGGTAGCACAGATACGCAGTATTTT CASSSLGGSTDTQYF NA 15 TRBJ2-3 TRBV5-5 NA
TGTGCCAGTAGTTTTCAGCAGGGCTACACTGAAGCTTTCTTT CASSFQQGYTEAFF few 14 TRBJ1-1 TRBV19 NA
TGTGCCAGCAGTCAAAAAGACAGACCGAACTATGGCTACACCTTC CASSQKDRPNYGYTF NA 15 TRBJ1-2 TRBV27 NA
TGTGCCAGCAGCCCGCTGGGACTTCCTCAGTTCTTC CASSPLGLPQFF few 12 TRBJ2-1 TRBV7-9 NA
TGTGCCAGCAGCGGAGACTACACCGGGGAGCTGTTTTTT CASSGDYTGELFF few 13 TRBJ2-2 TRBV9 NA
TGTGCCAGCAGCTTAGGGGGATTCACAGATACGCAGTATTTT CASSLGGFTDTQYF many 14 TRBJ2-3 TRBV7-9 NA
TGTGCCATCGCCGCCACGGGCCTCGGCTACACCTTC CAIAATGLGYTF few 12 TRBJ1-2 TRBV10-3 NA
TGTGCCAGCAGCAGAAAAAAGCTGGACTCGAACACCGGGGAGCTGTTTTTT CASSRKKLDSNTGELFF NA 17 TRBJ2-2 TRBV6-4 NA
TGCGCCAGCAGCCGGACTAGCGGGGGGGTAAGAGAGACCCAGTACTTC CASSRTSGGVRETQYF few 16 TRBJ2-5 TRBV5-1 TRBD2
TGTGCCTGGAGTGATGCAGGCAACTCTGGAAACACCATATATTTT CAWSDAGNSGNTIYF many 15 TRBJ1-3 TRBV30 NA
TGCAGTGCTAGAGATAGGGGAGACACCGGCTCCTACAATGAGCAGTTCTTC CSARDRGDTGSYNEQFF NA 17 TRBJ2-1 TRBV20-1 NA